This entry lists 21 T cell receptor beta chains sequenced from one sample in a study of T cell responses to AZD1222 COVID-19 vaccine. The protocol was immunoSEQ multiplex PCR, while the TCRdb copy is restricted to in-frame clones and leaves out a portion. This sample has 110,000 to 150,000 clones; about nine tenths occur once, and the top ten carry 3.4%. The source material was peripheral blood, sampled on day 0 of AZD1222 vaccination. Source of these receptors: an adult in good health.

The V gene is TRBV30, the J gene TRBJ2-1; TRBD2 agrees at 14 bases. Unmatched junction bases numbered 12, after V lost 0 bases and J lost 2 bases. The germline V gene encodes CDR1 GTSNPN and CDR2 SVGIG (reference sequence). The CDR3 extends over 20 amino acids. The CDR3 DNA follows: TGTGCCTGGAGTGTACCCCTGACTAGCGGGGGGGCGAGGACCTACAATGAGCAGTTCTTC. Translated, it gives CAWSVPLTSGGARTYNEQFF.

The chain couples TRBV5-1 to TRBJ2-1; tentative D call: TRBD1 (6 bases). Trimming pared 0 bases from V and 7 bases from J, leaving 14 bases between. Germline CDR1 SGHRS, CDR2 YFSETQ. The CDR3 runs to 15 residues. The DNA for the CDR3 is TGCGCCAGCAGCTTGGACGGACAGAGGTGGAATGAGCAGTTCTTC. Protein: CASSLDGQRWNEQFF. The full variable domain, its missing parts supplied by reference TRBV5-1 and TRBJ2-1, is KAGVTQTPRYLIKTRGQQVTLSCSPISGHRSVSWYQQTPGQGLQFLFEYFSETQRNKGNFPGRFSGRQFSNSRSEMNVSTLELGDSALYLCASSLDGQRWNEQFFGPGTRLTVL.

The gene calls are TRBV7-9 and TRBJ1-4; 9 nucleotides align to TRBD1. CDR1 SEHNR and CDR2 FQNEAQ come from the germline V gene (reference sequence). The CDR3 length is 15 residues. V lost 5 bases to trimming and J lost 8 bases; unmatched junction nucleotides: 9. CDR3 region: CASSLTGGEGEKLFF. The CDR3 nucleotides read TGTGCCAGCAGCCTTACAGGGGGCGAGGGAGAAAAACTGTTTTTT.

The chain uses TRBV19 and TRBJ2-4; D may be TRBD2 (5 bases). The CDR3 totals 15 residues. Between the trimmed V and J ends, which lost 6 bases and 6 bases, there was a span of 18 bases. The germline V gene encodes CDR1 LNHDA and CDR2 SQIVND (reference sequence). The CDR3 coding sequence is TGTGCCAGTAGCAACGAGGAGGTAGTAGGAAACATTCAGTACTTC. This encodes CASSNEEVVGNIQYF.

In its sample, this clone was seen once. The chain combines TRBV19 with TRBJ1-2; D possibly corresponds to TRBD1 (5 bases). The length of the CDR3 is 18 residues. V dropped 6 bases and J dropped 4 bases, with 27 bases sitting between them. Looked up from germline, CDR1 is LNHDA and CDR2 is SQIVND (reference sequence). CDR3 bases: TGTGCCAGTAGGAGCAACGCGGGACTCCCCCCACGGGGCTATGGCTACACCTTC. This codes for CASRSNAGLPPRGYGYTF.

The chain employs TRBV9 and TRBJ2-1, with TRBD2 identical over 9 bases. This CDR3 is built from 17 residues. The germline CDR1 and CDR2 sequences are SGDLS and YYNGEE. V shed 0 bases and J 0 bases; nucleotides not matched to a gene: 4. The CDR3 region is CASSVGLAASSYNEQFF. The CDR3 nucleotides read TGTGCCAGCAGCGTAGGACTAGCGGCCAGCTCCTACAATGAGCAGTTCTTC.

This sequence joins TRBV29-1 and TRBJ1-3, with D unresolved. This CDR3 has 13 residues. CDR1 and CDR2 from the germline V gene are SQVTM and ANQGSEA. V gave up 4 bases and J gave up 0 bases, with 7 bases separating them. CDR3 in amino acids: CSVATSSGNTIYF. The CDR3, as DNA: TGCAGCGTTGCGACCAGCTCTGGAAACACCATATATTTT.

This chain uses TRBV3-1 (or the pseudogene TRBV3-2) with TRBJ1-3; D not resolved. With 1 base removed from V and 3 bases from J, the gap between germline ends came to 10 bases. The CDR3 length is 15 residues. The germline gives CDR1 LGHDT, CDR2 YNNKEL (reference sequence). The CDR3 loop is CASSQVRVDGNTIYF. CDR3 bases: TGTGCCAGCAGCCAAGTGAGGGTGGATGGAAACACCATATATTTT.

The genes are TRBV5-4 and TRBJ2-3; D gene uncertain. Germline V gives CDR1 SGHNT, CDR2 YYREEE (reference sequence). V dropped 4 bases and J dropped 1 base, with 16 bases sitting between them. This CDR3 spans 16 amino acids. The CDR3 protein is CASSHKGGGGTDTQYF. The CDR3, as DNA: TGTGCCAGCAGCCACAAGGGCGGCGGTGGCACAGATACGCAGTATTTT.

The chain links TRBV2 to TRBJ2-2; D is unclear. Germline V gives CDR1 SNHLY, CDR2 FYNNEI. The CDR3 covers 11 residues. The CDR3 DNA is TGTGCGGCCCTACACACCGGGGAGCTGTTTTTT. Translated: CAALHTGELFF. Drawing the rest from reference TRBV2 and TRBJ2-2, the complete variable domain is EPEVTQTPSHQVTQMGQEVILRCVPISNHLYFYWYRQILGQKVEFLVSFYNNEISEKSEIFDDQFSVERPDGSNFTLKIRSTKLEDSAMYFCAALHTGELFFGEGSRLTVL.

The CDR3 nucleotides read TGTGCCAGCAGCTTTTCCGGGACAGGGGGCGCTGGGGCCAACGTCCTGACTTTC. Its protein is CASSFSGTGGAGANVLTF. The chain couples TRBV7-8 to TRBJ2-6; 12 nucleotides line up with TRBD1. CDR3 length: 18 residues. The germline V gene encodes CDR1 SGHVS and CDR2 FQNEAQ. J gave up 2 bases and V 3 bases, and 5 bases lay outside the gene matches.

J is TRBJ1-1 and V is TRBV5-1; tentative D call: TRBD1 (6 bases). CDR3 length: 15 residues. Germline V CDR1 and CDR2: SGHRS, YFSETQ. Deletions cut 0 bases from V and 4 bases from J, with 13 bases between. The CDR3 loop reads CASSLAQGGGTEAFF. Here the CDR3 DNA reads TGCGCCAGCAGCTTGGCGCAGGGAGGGGGCACTGAAGCTTTCTTT.

The rearrangement joins TRBV7-2 to TRBJ1-6, with TRBD1 matching 9 bases. Germline loops: CDR1 SGHTA, CDR2 FQGNSA. The V segment lost 2 bases and the J segment 7 bases; nucleotides outside the gene matches: 3. This CDR3 contains 15 residues. The DNA for the CDR3 is TGTGCCAGCAGCTTACACGACAGGGGGAATTCACCCCTCCACTTT. Its protein is CASSLHDRGNSPLHF. Full variable domain (remainder filled in from reference TRBV7-2 and TRBJ1-6): GAGVSQSPSNKVTEKGKDVELRCDPISGHTALYWYRQSLGQGLEFLIYFQGNSAPDKSGLPSDRFSAERTGGSVSTLTIQRTQQEDSAVYLCASSLHDRGNSPLHFGNGTRLTVT.

The chain couples TRBV19 to TRBJ1-5; tentative D call: TRBD1 (6 bases). This CDR3 contains 14 residues. V lost 4 bases and J 5 bases, leaving 12 bases between the germline ends. Per germline, CDR1 LNHDA and CDR2 SQIVND (reference sequence). The CDR3 protein is CASSTQGWDQPQHF. The CDR3 nucleotides are TGTGCCAGTAGTACACAGGGTTGGGATCAGCCCCAGCATTTT.

V gene TRBV30 combines with J gene TRBJ2-7; D is uncertain. From germline, CDR1 is GTSNPN and CDR2 SVGIG (reference sequence). This CDR3 is 11 amino acids long. V lost 0 bases and J lost 6, with 6 bases in between. The CDR3 spells CAWSVIGEQYF. Here the CDR3 DNA reads TGTGCCTGGAGTGTGATCGGCGAGCAGTACTTC. The variable domain in full, completed from reference TRBV30 and TRBJ2-7, reads SQTIHQWPATLVQPVGSPLSLECTVEGTSNPNLYWYRQAAGRGLQLLFYSVGIGQISSEVPQNLSASRPQDRQFILSSKKLLLSDSGFYLCAWSVIGEQYFGPGTRLTVT.

This sequence joins TRBV13 and TRBJ2-7, with D unresolved. The ends were cut back, 0 bases at V and 4 bases at J, with 7 bases in the middle. CDR1 is PRHDT and CDR2 is FYEKMQ in the germline V gene (reference sequence). The CDR3 is 13 residues long. The CDR3 here is CASSLGAGYEQYF. CDR3 nucleotides: TGTGCCAGCAGCTTAGGCGCTGGGTACGAGCAGTACTTC.

J is TRBJ2-6 and V is TRBV4-3; D is unresolved. V dropped 4 bases and J dropped 1 base, with 5 bases sitting between them. Germline assignment: CDR1 LGHNA and CDR2 YSLEER. The CDR3 loop spans 14 amino acids. The CDR3 sequence is CASSPRSGANVLTF. The CDR3 DNA sequence: TGCGCCAGCAGCCCAAGGTCTGGGGCCAACGTCCTGACTTTC.

The chain carries TRBV7-2 and TRBJ1-2; D not certain. The germline V gene encodes CDR1 SGHTA and CDR2 FQGNSA. This CDR3 contains 16 residues. The V end was cut by 2 bases, the J end by 5 bases, with 18 bases between. CDR3 nucleotide sequence: TGTGCCAGCAGCTTAATATGGTCGTCAGAATCGTATGGCTACACCTTC. As protein: CASSLIWSSESYGYTF.

The chain combines TRBV30 with TRBJ1-2; D is uncertain. Germline V gene data show CDR1 as GTSNPN and CDR2 as SVGIG (reference sequence). This CDR3 comprises 13 residues. The V and J ends lost 7 bases and 8 bases respectively, with 20 bases between them. The CDR3 nucleotides read TGTGCCTCTTGGCCCTCGCTGGTGGGCGGCTACACCTTC. Protein sequence: CASWPSLVGGYTF.

This sequence joins TRBV7-9 and TRBJ1-2; 9 bases are a match to TRBD1. Germline CDR1 reads SEHNR; CDR2 reads FQNEAQ (reference sequence). The CDR3 has 14 amino acids. V trimming: 0 bases; J trimming: 5 bases; junction bases outside the gene matches: 1. The CDR3 nucleotides read TGTGCCAGCAGCTTAGCAGACAGGGGGTATGGCTACACCTTC. It specifies CASSLADRGYGYTF.

The V gene is TRBV18, the J gene TRBJ2-7; maybe TRBD2 (5 bases). Per the germline V gene, CDR1 is KGHSH and CDR2 is LQKENI. Between the trimmed V and J ends, which lost 6 bases and 7 bases, there was a span of 13 bases. CDR3 length equals 12 residues. This CDR3 is CASSLGREEQYF. CDR3 in DNA: TGTGCCAGCTCCCTCGGACGGGAAGAGCAGTACTTC. Full variable domain (missing parts from reference TRBV18 and TRBJ2-7): NAGVMQNPRHLVRRRGQEARLRCSPMKGHSHVYWYRQLPEEGLKFMVYLQKENIIDESGMPKERFSAEFPKEGPSILRIQQVVRGDSAAYFCASSLGREEQYFGPGTRLTVT.